Presented here are 15 T cell receptor beta chains from one specimen sequenced in a study of T cells in Graves' hyperthyroidism and ophthalmopathy. RNA transcripts were the template for amplifying TCR beta CDR3 regions. An initial round of RT-PCR targeting the TCR CDR3 relied on the HTBI primer set. In TCRdb, the multiplex PCR reads were re-called with MiXCR into one record per CDR3 protein. The sample includes about 610,000 distinct CDR3 sequences, 40% to 55% of them seen just once. Input material: peripheral blood or thyroid tissue (not recorded which). Receptors were obtained from a woman in her late teens or twenties with Graves' hyperthyroidism.

This chain joins TRBV9 and TRBJ1-1; 10 bases are shared with TRBD1. The V gene end was trimmed by 4 bases and the J gene end by 10 bases; junction bases not matched to a gene: 10. Germline loops: CDR1 SGDLS, CDR2 YYNGEE. CDR3 length: 14 amino acids. CDR3 sequence reads: CASSLDRGQLPAFF. The DNA of the CDR3 is TGTGCCAGCAGCTTAGACAGGGGGCAGCTGCCAGCTTTCTTT. Full variable domain (missing parts from reference TRBV9 and TRBJ1-1): DSGVTQTPKHLITATGQRVTLRCSPRSGDLSVYWYQQSLDQGLQFLIQYYNGEERAKGNILERFSAQQFPDLHSELNLSSLELGDSALYFCASSLDRGQLPAFFGQGTRLTVV.

This clonotype was picked up many times. CDR3 DNA: TGTGCCAGCAGTCCCTTCAGACAGGGAGTCCACGAGCAGTACTTC. Its translation is CASSPFRQGVHEQYF. This rearrangement joins TRBV6-2 or TRBV6-3 to TRBJ2-7, with TRBD1 matching over 7 bases. The CDR3 runs to 15 residues. V dropped 5 bases and J dropped 5; count of bases not matched to a gene: 12. Per the germline V gene, CDR1 is MNHEY and CDR2 is SVGEGT.

The sample holds many counts of this clonotype. V and J are TRBV10-3 and TRBJ2-2; D is perhaps TRBD1 (6 bases). This CDR3 comprises 14 residues. V was clipped by 6 bases and J by 2 bases, with 10 bases between them. Germline V gives CDR1 ENHRY, CDR2 SYGVKD. Here the CDR3 DNA reads TGTGCCATCAGGAACAGGGAAAACACCGGGGAGCTGTTTTTT. Its translation: CAIRNRENTGELFF.

V gene TRBV19 combines with J gene TRBJ2-7, with 11 bases that match TRBD1. The CDR3 length is 15 residues. CDR1 is LNHDA and CDR2 is SQIVND in the germline V gene (reference sequence). Unmatched junction bases numbered 2, after V lost 3 bases and J lost 1 base. This CDR3 reads CASSMGQGVSYEQYF. Written as DNA, the CDR3 is TGTGCCAGTAGTATGGGACAGGGGGTTTCCTACGAGCAGTACTTC.

This clonotype was seen at least ten times. The gene calls are TRBV12-3 or TRBV12-4 and TRBJ2-2, with a tentative D call TRBD1 (6 bases). The CDR3 spans 16 residues. Trimming removed 5 bases at V and 4 bases at J, with 17 bases between. CDR3 coding DNA: TGTGCCAGCAGTCCCCAGGACAGATTGGGCACCGGGGAGCTGTTTTTT. This encodes CASSPQDRLGTGELFF.

The chain recombines TRBV7-2 with TRBJ1-2; D call uncertain. Germline V gene lookup returns CDR1 SGHTA and CDR2 FQGNSA. Trimming removed 0 bases from V and 8 bases from J, with 13 bases in between. The CDR3 contains 14 residues. CDR3 nucleotide sequence: TGTGCCAGCAGCTTAGCGGTCGGGGTAGAGGGCTACACCTTC. Translated, it gives CASSLAVGVEGYTF.

This chain uses TRBV6-4 with TRBJ1-5, with a tentative D call TRBD1 (5 bases). Germline V gene lookup returns CDR1 MRHNA and CDR2 SNTAGT. V was shortened by 6 bases and J by 2 bases, with 14 bases between the two germline ends. This CDR3 has 15 amino acids. CDR3 DNA sequence: TGTGCCAGCAGACTCCGGGGCAAGGGCAATCAGCCCCAGCATTTT. Encoded protein: CASRLRGKGNQPQHF.

This chain connects TRBV12-3 or TRBV12-4 to TRBJ2-5; D gene uncertain. Trimming pared 3 bases from V and 5 bases from J, leaving 7 bases between. CDR3 size: 12 residues. CDR3 amino acids: CASSFGAETQYF. In DNA form, the CDR3 reads TGTGCCAGCAGTTTTGGTGCGGAGACCCAGTACTTC.

The rearrangement uses TRBV24-1 and TRBJ1-2; D perhaps matches TRBD1 (5 bases). This CDR3 is built from 11 residues. Germline V gene lookup returns CDR1 KGHDR and CDR2 SFDVKD. The V and J ends lost 9 bases and 8 bases respectively, with 12 bases between them. The CDR3 nucleotides read TGTGCCACCGGGCAGGGCCACGGCTACACCTTC. Translating it yields CATGQGHGYTF.

This clonotype was seen ten or more times. The rearrangement links TRBV7-9 to TRBJ1-3; TRBD1 is a possible D gene (5 bases). The germline V gene has CDR1 SEHNR and CDR2 FQNEAQ (reference sequence). Trimming removed 5 bases at V and 2 bases at J, with 10 bases between. This CDR3 is built from 14 residues. As DNA, the CDR3 is TGTGCCAGCAGCCGTCCAGGGACTGGAAACACCATATATTTT. Amino acid sequence: CASSRPGTGNTIYF. The whole variable domain, remainder taken from reference TRBV7-9 and TRBJ1-3, is DTGVSQNPRHKITKRGQNVTFRCDPISEHNRLYWYRQTLGQGPEFLTYFQNEAQLEKSRLLSDRFSAERPKGSFSTLEIQRTEQGDSAMYLCASSRPGTGNTIYFGEGSWLTVV.

This clonotype was counted between two and nine times. This CDR3 reads CASSWGVDSPLHF. In DNA form, the CDR3 reads TGTGCCAGCAGTTGGGGTGTTGATTCACCCCTCCACTTT. This chain uses TRBV27 with TRBJ1-6, with D uncertain. This CDR3 is built from 13 residues. Between the trimmed V and J ends, which lost 4 bases and 8 bases, there was a span of 9 bases. CDR1 is MNHEY and CDR2 is SMNVEV in the germline V gene (reference sequence).

The V and J genes are TRBV10-3 and TRBJ1-1; a weak D match, TRBD1 (6 bases). The germline V gene encodes CDR1 ENHRY and CDR2 SYGVKD. The CDR3 runs 16 residues. V gave up 10 bases and J gave up 2 bases, with 23 bases separating them. The CDR3 region has the DNA TGTGCCACCGTGGACAGCTTGCAGGGGCGTAACACTGAAGCTTTCTTT. This codes for CATVDSLQGRNTEAFF.

In this sample, this clonotype turned up many times. The chain carries TRBV20-1 and TRBJ1-6; D remains ambiguous. There are 13 residues in the CDR3. Between the trimmed V and J ends, which lost 3 bases and 7 bases, there was a span of 10 bases. Per germline, CDR1 DFQATT and CDR2 SNEGSKA (reference sequence). In DNA form, the CDR3 reads TGCAGTGCTAGTGAACGAGGGAATTCACCCCTCCACTTT. Translation: CSASERGNSPLHF.

The V call is TRBV12-3 or TRBV12-4, the J call TRBJ2-7; 7 bases map to TRBD2. V lost 4 bases and J lost 4; bases outside the gene matches: 13. The CDR3 runs 16 residues. In DNA, the CDR3 is TGTGCCAGCAGTTACTCGTTTCCTAGCGGTAATTACGAGCAGTACTTC. Translating gives CASSYSFPSGNYEQYF.

This clonotype showed up many times. The chain is built from TRBV7-9 and TRBJ2-7; TRBD2 agrees at 9 bases. The ends lost 5 bases at V and 2 bases at J; junction bases unmatched: 4. Germline CDR1 and CDR2: SEHNR and FQNEAQ (reference sequence). This CDR3 spans 14 amino acids. Here the CDR3 reads CASSPSGRTYEQYF. DNA of the CDR3: TGTGCCAGCAGCCCCAGCGGGAGGACCTACGAGCAGTACTTC.